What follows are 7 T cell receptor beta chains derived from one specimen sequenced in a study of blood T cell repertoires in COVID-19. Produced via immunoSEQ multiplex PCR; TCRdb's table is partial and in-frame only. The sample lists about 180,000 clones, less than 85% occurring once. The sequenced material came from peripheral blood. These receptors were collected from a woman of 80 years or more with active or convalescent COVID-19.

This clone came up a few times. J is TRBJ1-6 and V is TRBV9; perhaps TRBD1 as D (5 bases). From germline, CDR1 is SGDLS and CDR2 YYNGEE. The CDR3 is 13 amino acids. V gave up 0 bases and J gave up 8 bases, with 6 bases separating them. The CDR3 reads CASSVGGDSPLHF. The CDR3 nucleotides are TGTGCCAGCAGCGTAGGGGGGGATTCACCCCTCCACTTT.

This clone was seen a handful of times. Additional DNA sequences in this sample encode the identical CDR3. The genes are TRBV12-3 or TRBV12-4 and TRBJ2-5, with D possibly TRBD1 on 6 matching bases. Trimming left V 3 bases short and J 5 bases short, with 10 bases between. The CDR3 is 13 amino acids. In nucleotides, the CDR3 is TGTGCCAGCAGTTTCACAGGGTCCGAGACCCAGTACTTC. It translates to CASSFTGSETQYF.

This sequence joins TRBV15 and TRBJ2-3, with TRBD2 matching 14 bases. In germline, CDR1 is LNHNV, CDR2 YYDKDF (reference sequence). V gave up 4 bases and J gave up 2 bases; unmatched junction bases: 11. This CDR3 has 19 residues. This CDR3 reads CATSTPKRTSGRTTDTQYF. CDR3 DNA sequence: TGTGCCACCAGCACACCGAAGCGGACTAGCGGGAGGACCACAGATACGCAGTATTTT.

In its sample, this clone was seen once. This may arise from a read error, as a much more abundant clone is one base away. The DNA of the CDR3 is TGTGCCAGCAGCCGGGGAGCCTACGAGCAGTACTTC. Its protein product is CASSRGAYEQYF. The chain links TRBV3-1 (or the pseudogene TRBV3-2) to TRBJ2-7; a weak D match, TRBD2 (5 bases). The CDR3 spans 12 residues. The germline CDR1 and CDR2 sequences are LGHDT and YNNKEL (reference sequence). V was trimmed by 4 bases and J by 2 bases, leaving 6 bases between them.

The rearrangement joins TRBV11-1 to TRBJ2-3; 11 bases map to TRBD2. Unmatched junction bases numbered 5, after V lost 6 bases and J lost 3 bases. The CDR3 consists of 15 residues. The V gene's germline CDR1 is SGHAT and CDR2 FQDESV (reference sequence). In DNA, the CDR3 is TGTGCCAGCAGTCAAGGGACTAGCGGAACAGATACGCAGTATTTT. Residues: CASSQGTSGTDTQYF.

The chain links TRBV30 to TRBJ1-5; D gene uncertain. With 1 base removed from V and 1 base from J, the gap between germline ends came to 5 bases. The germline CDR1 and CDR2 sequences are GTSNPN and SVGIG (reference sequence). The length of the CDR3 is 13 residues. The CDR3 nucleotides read TGTGCCTGGAGTGCGCGGAGCAATCAGCCCCAGCATTTT. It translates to CAWSARSNQPQHF.

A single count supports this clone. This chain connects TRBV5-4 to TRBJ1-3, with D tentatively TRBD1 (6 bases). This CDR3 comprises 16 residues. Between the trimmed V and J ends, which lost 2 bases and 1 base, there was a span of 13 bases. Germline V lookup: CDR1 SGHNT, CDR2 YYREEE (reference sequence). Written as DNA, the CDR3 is TGTGCCAGCAGCTTTGGCCCAAGGGGGTCTGGAAACACCATATATTTT. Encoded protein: CASSFGPRGSGNTIYF.